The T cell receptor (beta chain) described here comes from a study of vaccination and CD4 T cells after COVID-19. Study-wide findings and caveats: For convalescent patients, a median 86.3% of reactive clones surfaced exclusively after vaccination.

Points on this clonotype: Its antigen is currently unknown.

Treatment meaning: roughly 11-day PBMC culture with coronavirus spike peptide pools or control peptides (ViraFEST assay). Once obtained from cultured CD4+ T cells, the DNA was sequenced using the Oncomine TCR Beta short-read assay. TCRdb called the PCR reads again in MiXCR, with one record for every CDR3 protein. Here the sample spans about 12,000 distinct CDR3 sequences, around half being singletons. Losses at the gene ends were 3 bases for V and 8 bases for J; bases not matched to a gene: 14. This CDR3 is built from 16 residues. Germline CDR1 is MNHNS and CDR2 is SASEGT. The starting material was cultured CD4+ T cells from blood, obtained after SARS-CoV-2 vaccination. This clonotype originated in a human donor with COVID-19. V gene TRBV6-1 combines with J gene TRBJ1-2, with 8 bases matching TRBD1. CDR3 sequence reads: CASSEGWADRGRGYTF. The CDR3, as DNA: TGTGCCAGCAGTGAGGGATGGGCAGACAGGGGACGAGGCTACACCTTC.